This T cell receptor (beta chain) was captured in a study of T cells after posttransplantation cyclophosphamide. Study results and caveats: Tissue-infiltrating T cells from skin or gut overlapped little with blood T cells. Recipient CMV seropositivity and CMV reactivation strongly tracked TRB clonality. Donor CD8+ memory clones often dominated recipient blood repertoires at later times.

Controls had myeloablative marrow grafts with methotrexate and calcineurin inhibitor, sampled at 1 year. TCRdb's table, derived via immunoSEQ multiplex PCR, lists solely in-frame clones and lacks some. The sample comprises over 7,500 clones, over 75% of which are singletons, and more than 20% rests with the top ten. Germline lookup yields CDR1 SGHRS and CDR2 YFSETQ. V was pared by 4 bases and J by 7 bases, with 18 bases between. This CDR3 is 15 amino acids long. With regard to this clone: Its antigen is not known.

Here the sequenced sample was PBMCs, taken after an allogeneic stem cell transplant with a calcineurin inhibitor and methotrexate. The J gene is TRBJ2-1, the V gene TRBV5-1; TRBD1 is a possible D gene (5 bases). This clonotype was sampled from a male patient between 25 and 40 years old who received an allogeneic stem cell transplant from an unrelated donor, was CMV-positive, and had no GVHD. Some of the T cells might come from the graft donor. Here the CDR3 DNA reads TGCGCCAGCAGCGCCCTGTCGGCAGGGAATAATGAGCAGTTCTTC. Amino acid sequence: CASSALSAGNNEQFF.